The rows below give T cell receptor beta chains drawn from one sample of a study of early T cells in non-severe SARS-CoV-2 infection. TCRdb re-called the 5' RACE reads through MiXCR, storing one row per CDR3 protein. The sample carries tens of thousands of distinct CDR3 sequences, around 6% recorded once. Source material: whole blood. All receptors come from an adult who was a healthcare worker with PCR-confirmed SARS-CoV-2 infection or an uninfected control (not recorded which). The conserved cysteine and the conserved F or W are not part of the CDR3 here.

v_call	j_call	cdr3_aa
TRBV20-1	TRBJ1-1	SAKRRAGNTEAF
TRBV28	TRBJ1-1	ASSLPGLRTAEAF
TRBV10-2	TRBJ1-4	ASRDRNEKLF
TRBV6-5	TRBJ2-7	ASSNTGTSYEQY
TRBV20-1	TRBJ2-2	SASLAGGPGELF
TRBV5-1	TRBJ2-7	ASSDDSSYEQY
TRBV18	TRBJ2-7	ASSPRAGRQY
TRBV30	TRBJ2-3	ASDRRYTDTQY
TRBV29-1	TRBJ2-3	SVEPGTDTQY
TRBV12-3/TRBV12-4	TRBJ2-5	ASSPEGGQETQY
TRBV6-2/TRBV6-3	TRBJ1-1	ASSLGSETDEAF
TRBV5-1	TRBJ1-6	ASSSGMGSYNSPLH
TRBV11-2	TRBJ2-7	ASSSPHSYSYEQY
TRBV29-1	TRBJ2-7	SASGRGRAYEQY
TRBV9	TRBJ2-3	ASSVDVVSADTQF
TRBV4-1	TRBJ1-6	ASSQENRDRYSPLH
TRBV4-3	TRBJ2-7	ASSQELAGGTYEQY
TRBV6-1	TRBJ2-3	ASSKQGVWTDTQY
TRBV11-3	TRBJ2-7	ASSLRGHEQY
TRBV3-1	TRBJ2-5	ASSQVSHPKETQY
TRBV28	TRBJ2-2	ASSQGQQDTGELF
TRBV6-5	TRBJ1-6	ASSRALGGGSPLH
TRBV5-1	TRBJ2-5	ASSLVHLQETQY
TRBV30	TRBJ1-6	AWRNRGTSSPLH